The present entry profiles one TCR beta chain with its context. This clone was seen a handful of times. Which antigen it targets is not known. Base qualities are not at hand, and no much larger clone is one base apart. Each donor gave one peripheral blood draw, approximately 120 mL on average, collected into heparinised tubes. A BD FACSAria II was used to sort naive, central memory, regulatory and stem cell-like memory CD4+ T cells with a panel that included CD45RO, CCR7, CD25, CD127, CD95 and CD27. A purity above 98% was achieved for all sorted populations. PBMCs were isolated immediately by Lymphoprep density gradient centrifugation and stained directly without culture. So that batch effects would be minimized, each experiment stained and sorted samples in pairs, pairing one healthy donor with one patient. This specimen comes from a study of beta chain features in type 1 diabetes (dated by TCRdb to 2016 to 2019). Concerning the study at large: Mean age, gender distribution, total cell number and subset yield were not different between patients and healthy donors. A total of over 95,000,000 sorted cells were examined across all samples, and RNA yield correlated strongly with the number of cells per subset. The study compared the TCRB repertoires of sorted circulating CD4+ T cell subsets in recently diagnosed type 1 diabetes patients with those in matched healthy donors. Whereas all 30 or so donors provided naive and central memory subsets, regulatory and stem cell-like memory subsets were isolated from just 8 patients and about 8 healthy donors.

All of the isolated RNA was reverse transcribed with the High Capacity cDNA Reverse Transcription Kit, so expressed TCRB transcripts were sequenced. Naive, central memory and regulatory T cell samples underwent deep immunoSEQ sequencing, averaging about 3.5 million total reads per sample. After sorted cells were lysed in RLT buffer, RNA was extracted with DNase-treated RNeasy Micro or Mini kits, with the choice depending on cell number. To prevent cross-contamination, each cell subset was processed individually, whereas patient and healthy donor samples were processed jointly. Using the immunoSEQ multiplex PCR, TCRB sequences were amplified from cDNA into 87-bp fragments spanning the CDR3 region. Sequencing of the amplicons was done on the Illumina HiSeq platform. On the study's bioinformatics: PCR bias was corrected computationally using synthetic template baselines, and reads within Hamming distance 2 were collapsed, with unmergeable singletons discarded. Reads were aligned against IMGT so that V, D and J genes, CDR3 length and insertions or deletions at six rearrangement sites could be assigned. Within each subset, clonotype counts were normalized to sorted cell number, after which true diversity and Gini coefficients were computed with the tcR R package. The overlap coefficient, calculated on TCRB nucleotide sequences, was used to quantify repertoire sharing. Entries here come from immuneACCESS through TCRdb and include only in-frame sequences with V and J called. Some clones fail to appear in such tables; in the studies checked, an unresolved V gene covers under half of the shortfall, and the cause of the remainder is unknown. The V and J calls and clone size come from that table; D and trimming were worked out from the DNA. Across this sample there are about 240,000 clones, with around a quarter seen only once. The ten most abundant clones make up roughly 4% of the sample.

The junction shows trimming of 1 base on V and 5 bases on J, plus 11 bases between the germline ends. There are 14 amino acids in the CDR3, from cysteine to phenylalanine inclusive. Just the 42-base CDR3 DNA is kept, in frame starting at base 1. Based on the germline V gene (reference sequence), the CDR1 and CDR2 sequences are LNHNV and YYDKDF. Broader findings and caveats from the paper: Because the HLA sub-analyses included only small numbers of individuals, any influence of HLA type on TCRB rearrangement was left unresolved. In all four CD4+ subsets, TCRB CDR3 length was moderately but significantly shorter in type 1 diabetes patients. PCR might favor shorter templates, but patient and control samples were amplified and corrected together, so any skew would affect both groups equally. At VDJ recombination sites, patients with type 1 diabetes made fewer insertions and deleted more nucleotides, a pattern implying thymic rearrangement abnormalities. The naive, central memory and regulatory TCRB repertoires appeared to resemble one another more closely among patients than among healthy donors. Because cDNA was sequenced instead of genomic DNA, highly expressing activated cells could be over-represented, though the groups showed no difference in activation or CD3 levels.

The specimen sequenced was central memory CD4+ T cells from blood. This chain joins TRBV15 to TRBJ1-2, with the D gene too uncertain to name. This receptor was identified in a man in his thirties or forties in good health. The DNA sequence is TGTGCCACCAGCAGAGGAATGGGGTTATATGGCTACACCTTC. Its protein is CATSRGMGLYGYTF.